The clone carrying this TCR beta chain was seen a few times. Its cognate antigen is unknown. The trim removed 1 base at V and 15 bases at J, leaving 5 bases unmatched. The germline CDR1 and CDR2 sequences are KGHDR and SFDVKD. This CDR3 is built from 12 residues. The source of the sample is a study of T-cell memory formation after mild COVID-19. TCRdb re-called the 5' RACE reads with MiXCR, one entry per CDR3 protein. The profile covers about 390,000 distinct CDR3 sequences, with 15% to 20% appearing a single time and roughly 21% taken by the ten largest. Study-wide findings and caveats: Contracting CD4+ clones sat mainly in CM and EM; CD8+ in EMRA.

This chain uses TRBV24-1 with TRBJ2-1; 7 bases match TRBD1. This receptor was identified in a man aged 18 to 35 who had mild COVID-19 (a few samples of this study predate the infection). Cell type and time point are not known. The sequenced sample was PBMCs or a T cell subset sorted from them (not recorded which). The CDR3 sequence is CATSDFPGQTFF. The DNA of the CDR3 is TGTGCCACCAGTGATTTCCCGGGACAGACGTTCTTC.